The entry below gives a single T cell receptor beta chain sequence along with its context. Its antigen is as yet unknown. Generated by immunoSEQ multiplex PCR, the TCRdb table keeps only in-frame clones and is missing some. The sample gives roughly 110,000 clones, roughly nine tenths of which show up once; 4% to 5.5% is in the top ten. This specimen comes from a study of T cell responses to AZD1222 COVID-19 vaccine. Findings and caveats of the study: Spike-specific TCR breadth and depth grew following two AZD1222 doses.

This TCR derives from an adult in good health. The starting material was peripheral blood, obtained on day 0 of AZD1222 vaccination.

The CDR3, as DNA: TGTGCCAGCAGCGGGCGGGGGGTGAACACCGGGGAGCTGTTTTTT. Translating gives CASSGRGVNTGELFF. The V call is TRBV9, the J call TRBJ2-2; 8 bases fit TRBD2. The CDR3 has 15 amino acids. V was clipped by 3 bases and J by 1 base; unmatched bases: 2. CDR1 is SGDLS and CDR2 is YYNGEE in the germline V gene. The entire variable domain, with the rest obtained from reference TRBV9 and TRBJ2-2, is as follows: DSGVTQTPKHLITATGQRVTLRCSPRSGDLSVYWYQQSLDQGLQFLIQYYNGEERAKGNILERFSAQQFPDLHSELNLSSLELGDSALYFCASSGRGVNTGELFFGEGSRLTVL.